The 9 T cell receptor beta chains below were found in one sample sequenced in a study of cytomegalovirus exposure and HLA in healthy donors. The primer mix had 60 Vbeta and 13 Jbeta primers. The data were produced by immunoSEQ multiplex PCR, yet TCRdb's version contains in-frame clones alone and is incomplete. The sample shows about 89,000 clones, 60% to 80% of them seen only once. The specimen sequenced was PBMCs. The origin of the receptors is a man aged 25 to 40 in good health and CMV-seronegative.

This clone was observed a handful of times. The rearrangement uses TRBV19 and TRBJ1-2, with D tentatively TRBD1 (6 bases). Germline-derived CDR1 and CDR2 are LNHDA and SQIVND (reference sequence). This CDR3 region has 15 residues. Trimming shortened V by 4 bases and J by 4 bases, and 16 bases separated the two germline ends. The CDR3: CASSTNTGNTYGYTF. The CDR3 region has the DNA TGTGCCAGTAGTACCAATACAGGGAATACCTATGGCTACACCTTC.

The V and J genes are TRBV7-6 and TRBJ1-2; perhaps TRBD1 as D (5 bases). The CDR3 has 15 residues. Germline V CDR1 and CDR2: SGHVS, FNYEAQ. The V end lost 2 bases, the J end lost 2 bases, and 12 bases lay between the germline ends. This CDR3 is CASSLQTGGNYGYTF. For the CDR3, the DNA is TGTGCCAGCAGCTTACAAACGGGGGGGAACTATGGCTACACCTTC.

The chain is built from TRBV29-1 and TRBJ2-2; 8 nucleotides match TRBD1. Looked up from germline, CDR1 is SQVTM and CDR2 is ANQGSEA. Trimming at V came to 4 bases and at J to 6 bases, leaving 10 bases not matched to a gene. CDR3 size: 15 residues. The CDR3 DNA reads as TGCAGCGTTGGGAAAGCAGGGGGCTTGGCCGGGGAGCTGTTTTTT. Encoded protein: CSVGKAGGLAGELFF.

In its sample, this clone was seen a few times. The V gene is TRBV2, the J gene TRBJ1-1; maybe TRBD1 (6 bases). The germline V and J ends were trimmed by 4 bases and 0 bases, with 18 bases remaining between them. CDR3 length: 17 residues. Germline CDR1 SNHLY, CDR2 FYNNEI. The CDR3 spells CASSGTATITMNTEAFF. The DNA of the CDR3 is TGTGCCAGCAGTGGGACAGCAACAATTACTATGAACACTGAAGCTTTCTTT.

The V and J genes are TRBV4-2 and TRBJ2-5; 7 positions agree with TRBD1. CDR1 and CDR2 from the germline V gene are LGHNA and YNFKEQ. There are 13 residues in the CDR3. Unmatched junction bases numbered 4, after V lost 4 bases and J lost 5 bases. CDR3 sequence reads: CASSRGQEETQYF. Written as DNA, the CDR3 is TGTGCCAGCAGCCGAGGACAGGAGGAGACCCAGTACTTC.

This clone was seen a few times. The V gene is TRBV4-1, the J gene TRBJ1-6, with D possibly matching TRBD1 (5 bases). Germline loops: CDR1 MGHRA, CDR2 YSYEKL. The CDR3 has 16 residues. The V end was cut by 0 bases, the J end by 10 bases, with 16 bases between. Here the CDR3 reads CASSQDLDSPRSPLHF. In nucleotides, the CDR3 is TGCGCCAGCAGCCAAGACCTCGACAGCCCACGGTCACCCCTCCACTTT.

The chain carries TRBV5-1 and TRBJ1-1; D is perhaps TRBD1 (5 bases). CDR1 is SGHRS and CDR2 is YFSETQ in the germline V gene. Trimming took off 0 bases at V and 1 base at J, with 7 bases between the two ends. The CDR3 totals 14 residues. CDR3 loop: CASSLVQGNTEAFF. The CDR3 DNA reads TGCGCCAGCAGCTTGGTGCAGGGGAACACTGAAGCTTTCTTT.

The CDR3 is CASRPGLAGGLNTGELFF. The CDR3 bases are TGTGCCAGCAGGCCGGGACTAGCGGGAGGGCTAAACACCGGGGAGCTGTTTTTT. The chain uses TRBV27 and TRBJ2-2; 16 bases match TRBD2. CDR1 is MNHEY, CDR2 SMNVEV, per germline (reference sequence). V dropped 6 bases and J dropped 2; count of bases not matched to a gene: 6. The CDR3 is made up of 18 amino acids.

The chain employs TRBV5-4 and TRBJ1-1; TRBD1 aligns across 8 bases. CDR3 length equals 13 residues. Germline values: CDR1 SGHNT, CDR2 YYREEE (reference sequence). V lost 6 bases, J lost 5 bases, and 6 bases stayed unmatched. CDR3 bases: TGTGCCAGCAAACAGGGGGGGCGGACTGAAGCTTTCTTT. Translated, it gives CASKQGGRTEAFF.